These 20 T cell receptor beta chains were all obtained from the same sample, sequenced in a study of T cells in Graves' hyperthyroidism and ophthalmopathy. It was RNA transcripts that yielded the amplified TCR beta CDR3 regions. The HTBI primer set was used in a first-round RT-PCR of the TCR CDR3. One entry per CDR3 protein results from TCRdb running MiXCR on the multiplex PCR reads. This table has roughly 740,000 distinct CDR3 sequences, around 15% appearing once. The material sequenced was blood. These TCRs come from a man between 18 and 35 years old with Graves' hyperthyroidism.

This sequence joins TRBV4-1 and TRBJ2-6; D possibly corresponds to TRBD2 (5 bases). The CDR3 covers 16 residues. Per germline, CDR1 MGHRA and CDR2 YSYEKL. V was cut by 0 bases and J by 2 bases, with 8 bases left in between. The CDR3 DNA is TGCGCCAGCAGCCAAGATGGGAGAACTGGGGCCAACGTCCTGACTTTC. It yields the protein CASSQDGRTGANVLTF.

The rearrangement links TRBV20-1 to TRBJ2-1, with 9 bases identical to TRBD2. J was trimmed by 4 bases and V by 3 bases; bases with no gene match: 4. From germline, CDR1 is DFQATT and CDR2 SNEGSKA (reference sequence). The CDR3 has 14 residues. The CDR3 here is CSARGREGYNEQFF. CDR3 coding DNA: TGCAGTGCTAGGGGGCGGGAGGGGTACAATGAGCAGTTCTTC.

The rearrangement links TRBV24-1 to TRBJ2-1; D remains unclear. The CDR3 runs to 13 residues. Germline lookup yields CDR1 KGHDR and CDR2 SFDVKD. V dropped 3 bases and J dropped 7 bases, with 9 bases sitting between them. CDR3 sequence: CATSDPGENEQFF. The CDR3 DNA reads TGTGCCACCAGTGATCCTGGAGAGAATGAGCAGTTCTTC.

In this sample, this clonotype turned up many times. This chain connects TRBV7-9 to TRBJ2-1, with 13 bases lining up with TRBD2. The germline V gene encodes CDR1 SEHNR and CDR2 FQNEAQ (reference sequence). Trimming cost V 4 bases and J 10 bases; bases outside gene matches: 7. This CDR3 is built from 15 residues. The CDR3 DNA reads as TGTGCCAGCAGCTCGGGAACTAGCGGGAGGGCGGAGCAGTTCTTC. It translates to CASSSGTSGRAEQFF.

This chain joins TRBV27 and TRBJ2-3; no clear D gene. Germline CDR1 MNHEY, CDR2 SMNVEV (reference sequence). This CDR3 is built from 15 residues. V lost 0 bases, J lost 1 base, and 8 bases lay in between. The CDR3, as DNA: TGTGCCAGCAGTTTATCTGATGGAGGCACAGATACGCAGTATTTT. Protein sequence: CASSLSDGGTDTQYF.

This clonotype was seen only a few times. The DNA of the CDR3 is TGTGCCAGTAGTATGGCGGGAGGGCCCTACGAGCAGTACTTC. It specifies CASSMAGGPYEQYF. The V and J genes are TRBV19 and TRBJ2-7; 9 bases fit TRBD2. The V gene's germline CDR1 is LNHDA and CDR2 SQIVND (reference sequence). The ends lost 3 bases at V and 2 bases at J; junction bases unmatched: 2. This CDR3 is built from 14 residues.

This clonotype was found many times. The chain uses TRBV5-8 and TRBJ2-7; 9 bases are a match to TRBD1. Germline V gives CDR1 SGHTS, CDR2 YDEGEE. CDR3 length: 15 residues. V shed 4 bases, J shed 7 bases, and the junction held 12 bases outside the gene matches. In nucleotides, the CDR3 is TGTGCCAGCAGCCGATGGGACAGGGCTCAGAGGGAGCAGTACTTC. Translated: CASSRWDRAQREQYF.

CDR3 in DNA: TGTGCCAGCAGTGGCTTAGCCGAGGGGAGCTCCTACAATGAGCAGTTCTTC. Translating it yields CASSGLAEGSSYNEQFF. The chain has TRBV6-1 and TRBJ2-1; D assignment may be TRBD1 or TRBD2 (5 bases each). The germline CDR1 and CDR2 sequences are MNHNS and SASEGT. Trimming removed 4 bases at V and 0 bases at J, with 16 bases between. This CDR3 spans 17 amino acids.

The chain links TRBV28 to TRBJ2-1; TRBD1 might be the D (5 bases). Trimming removed 3 bases at V and 7 bases at J, with 16 bases between. Germline V gives CDR1 MDHEN, CDR2 SYDVKM. CDR3 size: 15 residues. CDR3 in DNA: TGTGCCAGCAGTTTCCCCGCACCGACAGCAAATGAGCAGTTCTTC. Amino acids: CASSFPAPTANEQFF.

Only a few counts were recorded for this clonotype. This chain joins TRBV2 and TRBJ1-2; D unclear. This CDR3 is built from 10 residues. The V gene's germline CDR1 is SNHLY and CDR2 FYNNEI. Between the trimmed V and J ends, which lost 7 bases and 3 bases, there was a span of 3 bases. CDR3 DNA: TGTGCCAGCAAGGACTATGGCTACACCTTC. It encodes CASKDYGYTF.

The chain carries TRBV2 and TRBJ2-3; 7 nucleotides align to TRBD1. The CDR3 contains 14 residues. Trimming at V came to 6 bases and at J to 0 bases, leaving 3 bases not matched to a gene. Germline CDR1 SNHLY, CDR2 FYNNEI. The CDR3 is CASRNRGSTDTQYF. The CDR3 nucleotides read TGTGCCAGCAGAAACAGGGGAAGCACAGATACGCAGTATTTT.

This clonotype was seen a handful of times. The chain employs TRBV7-2 and TRBJ2-1; perhaps TRBD2 as D (6 bases). Germline assignment: CDR1 SGHTA and CDR2 FQGNSA. The CDR3 contains 12 residues. V dropped 5 bases and J dropped 14 bases, with 16 bases sitting between them. The CDR3 bases are TGTGCCAGCAGCGAAAGGACAAGGAGGGAGTTCTTC. Translated: CASSERTRREFF.

In its sample, this clonotype was seen many times. The chain is built from TRBV12-3 or TRBV12-4 and TRBJ2-5; D might be TRBD1 or TRBD2, each matching 5 bases. The length of the CDR3 is 17 residues. V gave up 6 bases and J gave up 4 bases, with 24 bases separating them. The CDR3 bases are TGTGCCAGCAGCTCGATGGCCTGGGGGAACTGGGGAGAGACCCAGTACTTC. This encodes CASSSMAWGNWGETQYF.

This clonotype was recorded at least ten times. The chain has TRBV28 and TRBJ2-7; TRBD1 agrees at 12 bases. The V segment lost 6 bases and the J segment 3 bases; nucleotides outside the gene matches: 12. The germline V gene encodes CDR1 MDHEN and CDR2 SYDVKM. This CDR3 region has 17 residues. For the CDR3, the DNA is TGTGCCAGCAGCCGGGACAGGGGGCAACTAGCGATCTACGAGCAGTACTTC. The encoded protein is CASSRDRGQLAIYEQYF.

This clonotype showed up just a few times. The chain combines TRBV4-1 with TRBJ2-4; D not certain. The CDR3 has 13 residues. In germline, CDR1 is MGHRA, CDR2 YSYEKL. Trimming pared 5 bases from V and 8 bases from J, leaving 13 bases between. CDR3 loop: CASSKGPRDIQYF. The CDR3 coding sequence is TGCGCCAGCAGCAAAGGACCCCGGGACATTCAGTACTTC.

In this sample, this clonotype turned up many times. The rearrangement uses TRBV28 and TRBJ2-7, with D tentatively TRBD2 (6 bases). In germline, CDR1 is MDHEN, CDR2 SYDVKM. The CDR3 runs 15 residues. The germline V and J ends were trimmed by 6 bases and 3 bases, with 18 bases remaining between them. The CDR3 DNA reads TGTGCCAGCAGCTCTGGGCGGGGCGGAGACTACGAGCAGTACTTC. Its translation: CASSSGRGGDYEQYF.

V gene TRBV25-1 combines with J gene TRBJ2-2, with TRBD2 matching 13 bases. The CDR3 runs 14 residues. Germline V CDR1 and CDR2: MGHDK, SYGVNS. The V gene end was trimmed by 6 bases and the J gene end by 8 bases; junction bases not matched to a gene: 3. CDR3 DNA sequence: TGTGCCAGCAGGGGGACTAGCGGGAAAGGGGAGCTGTTTTTT. Protein: CASRGTSGKGELFF.

Ten or more counts support this clonotype. Written as DNA, the CDR3 is TGTGCCAGCAGCGGAGCAGGGCGCACAGATACGCAGTATTTT. Translated, it gives CASSGAGRTDTQYF. This chain links TRBV7-3 with TRBJ2-3; a weak D match, TRBD1 (5 bases). Germline V lookup: CDR1 SGHTA, CDR2 FQGTGA. V lost 5 bases and J 1 base, leaving 10 bases between the germline ends. This CDR3 spans 14 amino acids.

This clonotype was detected a few times. The genes are TRBV12-5 and TRBJ2-3, with D unresolved. Trimming stripped 6 bases from V and 0 bases from J, with 7 bases between. The CDR3 sequence is 13 residues long. In germline, CDR1 is LGHNT, CDR2 FRNRAP. The CDR3 sequence: CASGPSSTDTQYF. The CDR3 region has the DNA TGTGCTAGTGGACCCTCTAGCACAGATACGCAGTATTTT.

This clonotype appeared many times. The rearrangement uses TRBV12-3 or TRBV12-4 and TRBJ2-7; D is undetermined. The CDR3 is made up of 12 amino acids. V lost 5 bases to trimming and J lost 5 bases, with 10 bases between them. CDR3 region: CASSSGEDEQYF. In DNA, the CDR3 is TGTGCCAGCAGTAGTGGCGAGGACGAGCAGTACTTC.